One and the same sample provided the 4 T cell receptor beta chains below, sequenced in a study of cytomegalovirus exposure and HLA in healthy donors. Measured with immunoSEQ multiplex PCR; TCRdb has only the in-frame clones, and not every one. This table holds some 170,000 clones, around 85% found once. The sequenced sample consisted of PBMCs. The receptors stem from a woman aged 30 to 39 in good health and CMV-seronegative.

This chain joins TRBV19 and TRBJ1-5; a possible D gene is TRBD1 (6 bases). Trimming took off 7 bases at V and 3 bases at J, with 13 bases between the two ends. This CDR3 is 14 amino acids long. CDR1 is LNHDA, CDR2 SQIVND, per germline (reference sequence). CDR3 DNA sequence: TGTGCCAGTACCCTCACAGGGTCCAATCAGCCCCAGCATTTT. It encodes CASTLTGSNQPQHF.

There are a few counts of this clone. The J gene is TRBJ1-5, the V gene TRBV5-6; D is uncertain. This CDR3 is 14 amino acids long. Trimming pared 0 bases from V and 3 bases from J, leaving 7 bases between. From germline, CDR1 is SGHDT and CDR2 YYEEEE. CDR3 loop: CASSLGDNNQPQHF. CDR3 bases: TGTGCCAGCAGCTTGGGGGATAACAATCAGCCCCAGCATTTT.

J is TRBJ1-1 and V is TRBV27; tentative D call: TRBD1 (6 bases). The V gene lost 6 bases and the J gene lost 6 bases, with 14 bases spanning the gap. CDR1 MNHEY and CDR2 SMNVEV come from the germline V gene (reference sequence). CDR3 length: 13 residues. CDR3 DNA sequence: TGTGCCAGCAGGCCAGGGGCGAGCGCTGAAGCTTTCTTT. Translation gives CASRPGASAEAFF.

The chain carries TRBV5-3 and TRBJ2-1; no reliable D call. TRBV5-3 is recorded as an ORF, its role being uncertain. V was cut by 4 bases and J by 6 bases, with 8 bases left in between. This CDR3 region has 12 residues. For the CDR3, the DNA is TGTGCCAGAAGCGTGGCCAGCAATGAGCAGTTCTTC. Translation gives CARSVASNEQFF.